This passage covers 25 T cell receptor beta chains from one sample sequenced in a study of graft-versus-host responses after intestinal transplantation. The repertoire was sequenced with immunoSEQ multiplex PCR; TCRdb's copy has only in-frame clones and lacks some. The repertoire includes nearly 45,000 clones, 90% to 95% of them detected once, and about 4.6% sits in the top ten. The starting material was PBMCs, obtained 524 days after transplant. The receptors were gathered from a human patient who received an intestinal transplant, so some T cells may come from the graft donor.

V usage is TRBV5-1 and J usage is TRBJ2-7; 12 positions agree with TRBD2. Germline V gene data show CDR1 as SGHRS and CDR2 as YFSETQ. The V and J ends lost 4 bases and 5 bases, in that order; junction bases with no gene match: 10. This CDR3 comprises 16 residues. CDR3 bases: TGCGCCAGCAGCCCCAAGACTAGCGGGAGTGTGAACGAGCAGTACTTC. This codes for CASSPKTSGSVNEQYF.

V and J are TRBV28 and TRBJ2-1; perhaps TRBD2 as D (5 bases). V was clipped by 10 bases and J by 2 bases, with 15 bases between them. The CDR3 loop spans 14 amino acids. The germline CDR1 and CDR2 sequences are MDHEN and SYDVKM. The CDR3 nucleotides are TGTGCCACGCAGATATCCGGGGCCTACAATGAGCAGTTCTTC. The encoded protein is CATQISGAYNEQFF.

This clone occurred once. The genes are TRBV11-2 and TRBJ2-3; D gene unclear. CDR3 size: 12 residues. Germline V gene lookup returns CDR1 SGHAT and CDR2 FQNNGV. V gave up 3 bases and J gave up 4 bases, with 5 bases separating them. This CDR3 reads CASSLSADTQYF. Written as DNA, the CDR3 is TGTGCCAGCAGCTTGTCTGCAGATACGCAGTATTTT.

This rearrangement joins TRBV4-2 to TRBJ2-5, with D perhaps TRBD2 (5 bases). TRBJ2-7 explains the end of the DNA better; the J call may be wrong. Germline CDR1 reads LGHNA; CDR2 reads YNFKEQ. The CDR3 is 17 residues long. Here the CDR3 DNA reads TGTGCCAGCAGCCAAGAGACTCCTACGGGAAGCTCCTACGAGCAGTACTTC. As protein: CASSQETPTGSSYEQYF.

The rearrangement joins TRBV10-2 to TRBJ1-3; D might be TRBD1 (6 bases). CDR3 length: 14 amino acids. From germline, CDR1 is WSHSY and CDR2 SAAADI. Between the trimmed V and J ends, which lost 6 bases and 1 base, there was a span of 10 bases. The DNA for the CDR3 is TGCGCCAGCAGGTCCGACAGGTCTGGAAACACCATATATTTT. It is translated as CASRSDRSGNTIYF.

V gene TRBV2 combines with J gene TRBJ2-5, with TRBD1 matching 8 bases. Germline loops: CDR1 SNHLY, CDR2 FYNNEI. Trimming cost V 7 bases and J 1 base; bases outside gene matches: 8. This CDR3 has 15 amino acids. The CDR3: CASTPDRALQETQYF. In DNA form, the CDR3 reads TGTGCCAGCACCCCGGACAGGGCCCTCCAAGAGACCCAGTACTTC.

This chain joins TRBV6-5 and TRBJ2-1; TRBD1 might be the D (6 bases). This CDR3 comprises 14 residues. Germline CDR1 is MNHEY and CDR2 is SVGAGI. Trimming took off 5 bases at V and 8 bases at J, with 16 bases between the two ends. The CDR3 reads CASSARDEGDEQFF. The DNA for the CDR3 is TGTGCCAGCAGTGCCCGGGACGAGGGGGATGAGCAGTTCTTC.

J is TRBJ1-2 and V is TRBV30, with 8 positions matching TRBD1. CDR3 length: 13 residues. Trimming took 8 bases from V and 8 from J; bases not matched to a gene: 13. The germline CDR1 and CDR2 sequences are GTSNPN and SVGIG (reference sequence). CDR3 sequence (DNA): TGTGCCCAAATTGGACAGGGAGGGCAGGGCTACACCTTC. Its translation: CAQIGQGGQGYTF.

In DNA, the CDR3 is TGTGCCAGTACCCCCTCGACAGGGCTTTCATCAGAGACCCAGTACTTC. This sequence encodes CASTPSTGLSSETQYF. The chain uses TRBV19 and TRBJ2-5, with TRBD1 matching 7 bases. Germline CDR1 LNHDA, CDR2 SQIVND (reference sequence). The CDR3 is made up of 16 amino acids. V trimming: 7 bases; J trimming: 4 bases; junction bases outside the gene matches: 15.

The V and J genes are TRBV6-1 and TRBJ2-7; D remains unclear. V lost 7 bases to trimming and J lost 4 bases, with 14 bases between them. This CDR3 is 13 amino acids long. CDR1 MNHNS and CDR2 SASEGT come from the germline V gene. CDR3 in amino acids: CASTDDLGYEQYF. The DNA of the CDR3 is TGTGCCAGCACCGACGATCTAGGGTACGAGCAGTACTTC.

The J gene is TRBJ2-7, the V gene TRBV7-1, with D unresolved. TRBV7-1 is identified as an open reading frame with a role that is uncertain. The CDR3 sequence is 13 residues long. V was trimmed by 8 bases and J by 9 bases, leaving 20 bases between them. CDR3 nucleotides: TGTGCCAGCGGCTACGTTTCCACCAGCGTGCAGTACTTC. It is translated as CASGYVSTSVQYF.

This chain connects TRBV7-9 to TRBJ1-3, with D possibly being TRBD1 (6 bases). Germline loops: CDR1 SEHNR, CDR2 FQNEAQ (reference sequence). This CDR3 has 12 amino acids. The CDR3 protein is CAPDSPGNTIYF. The CDR3 nucleotides are TGTGCTCCGGACAGTCCTGGAAACACCATATATTTT.

The chain is built from TRBV9 and TRBJ2-3; no clear D gene. The CDR3 totals 12 residues. Deletions cut 3 bases from V and 4 bases from J, with 6 bases between. Germline values: CDR1 SGDLS, CDR2 YYNGEE. In DNA, the CDR3 is TGTGCCAGCAGCGGGAATGCAGATACGCAGTATTTT. It specifies CASSGNADTQYF.

CDR3 amino acids: CASSYTRGDTEAFF. The CDR3 nucleotides read TGTGCCAGCAGTTACACCAGGGGGGACACTGAAGCTTTCTTT. The chain links TRBV6-5 to TRBJ1-1; TRBD1 matches 7 bases. V shed 2 bases, J shed 3 bases, and the junction held 3 bases outside the gene matches. The CDR3 is made up of 14 amino acids. The V gene's germline CDR1 is MNHEY and CDR2 SVGAGI.

The CDR3: CASSLDRSSGNTIYF. In nucleotides, the CDR3 is TGCGCCAGCAGTTTGGACCGGTCCTCTGGAAACACCATATATTTT. The rearrangement uses TRBV10-2 and TRBJ1-3; no clear D gene. Trimming took off 5 bases at V and 0 bases at J, with 11 bases between the two ends. The germline gives CDR1 WSHSY, CDR2 SAAADI. CDR3 length: 15 residues.

The chain links TRBV7-2 to TRBJ2-7; D unclear. This CDR3 has 13 amino acids. Germline V CDR1 and CDR2: SGHTA, FQGNSA. Trimming left V 3 bases short and J 0 bases short, with 6 bases between. The CDR3 sequence: CASSFPNSYEQYF. The CDR3 DNA sequence: TGTGCCAGCAGCTTCCCCAACTCCTACGAGCAGTACTTC.

The rearrangement joins TRBV27 to TRBJ2-4; D is uncertain. CDR1 and CDR2 from the germline V gene are MNHEY and SMNVEV (reference sequence). The CDR3 covers 16 residues. V was trimmed by 1 base and J by 7 bases, leaving 17 bases between them. The CDR3 spells CASSLFPGQPMNIQYF. The CDR3 DNA sequence: TGTGCCAGCAGTTTATTCCCGGGCCAACCGATGAACATTCAGTACTTC.

To note about this clone: Other nucleotide sequences in the sample specify the same CDR3. The chain uses TRBV19 and TRBJ2-1; TRBD2 agrees at 7 bases. The CDR3 runs 15 residues. Germline CDR1 LNHDA, CDR2 SQIVND (reference sequence). V was pared by 5 bases and J by 0 bases, with 4 bases of the junction left unmatched. Here the CDR3 DNA reads TGTGCCAGTAGTCCTGGCGGGAGCTCCTACAATGAGCAGTTCTTC. Residues: CASSPGGSSYNEQFF.

The rearrangement uses TRBV5-1 and TRBJ2-2; 11 bases agree with TRBD2. The CDR3 is 16 residues long. Germline V lookup: CDR1 SGHRS, CDR2 YFSETQ. V shed 4 bases, J shed 0 bases, and the junction held 2 bases outside the gene matches. CDR3 residues: CASSLTSGTNTGELFF. As DNA, the CDR3 is TGCGCCAGCAGCCTGACTAGCGGGACGAACACCGGGGAGCTGTTTTTT. The variable domain in full, completed from reference TRBV5-1 and TRBJ2-2, reads KAGVTQTPRYLIKTRGQQVTLSCSPISGHRSVSWYQQTPGQGLQFLFEYFSETQRNKGNFPGRFSGRQFSNSRSEMNVSTLELGDSALYLCASSLTSGTNTGELFFGEGSRLTVL.

The V and J genes are TRBV7-2 and TRBJ1-2; unclear D gene. The CDR3 is 14 amino acids. V was pared by 2 bases and J by 4 bases, with 11 bases between. Per germline, CDR1 SGHTA and CDR2 FQGNSA. The CDR3 DNA reads as TGTGCCAGCAGCTTATACGACAAGACCTATGGCTACACCTTC. Translated: CASSLYDKTYGYTF.

The chain carries TRBV5-6 and TRBJ2-7, with TRBD2 as a possible D gene (5 bases). The CDR3 length is 14 residues. Germline CDR1 SGHDT, CDR2 YYEEEE. The ends were cut back, 4 bases at V and 1 base at J, with 12 bases in the middle. This chain's CDR3 is CASSTPSKSYEQYF. CDR3 in DNA: TGTGCCAGCAGCACCCCTAGCAAGTCCTACGAGCAGTACTTC.

This chain joins TRBV11-2 and TRBJ2-7; TRBD2 aligns across 10 bases. This CDR3 has 15 residues. After removal of 1 base from V and 4 bases from J, the junction contained 4 bases not matched to a gene. Germline values: CDR1 SGHAT, CDR2 FQNNGV. The CDR3 DNA reads TGTGCCAGCAGCTTAGTTTCTAGCGGGAGTTACGAGCAGTACTTC. Protein: CASSLVSSGSYEQYF.

The chain uses TRBV5-6 and TRBJ2-7; the D is unclear. Deletions cut 4 bases from V and 6 bases from J, with 11 bases between. There are 12 residues in the CDR3. CDR1 is SGHDT, CDR2 YYEEEE, per germline. CDR3 sequence reads: CASSHQVGEQYF. For the CDR3, the DNA is TGTGCCAGCAGCCATCAGGTAGGCGAGCAGTACTTC. Full variable domain (outside the CDR3, taken from reference TRBV5-6 and TRBJ2-7): DAGVTQSPTHLIKTRGQQVTLRCSPKSGHDTVSWYQQALGQGPQFIFQYYEEEERQRGNFPDRFSGHQFPNYSSELNVNALLLGDSALYLCASSHQVGEQYFGPGTRLTVT.

This chain joins TRBV6-1 and TRBJ2-5; the D gene could be TRBD1 or TRBD2 (5 bases each). The CDR3 sequence is 15 residues long. Germline-derived CDR1 and CDR2 are MNHNS and SASEGT. V shed 7 bases and J shed 1 base, with 16 bases lying between them. The CDR3 DNA sequence: TGTGCCAGCACTCAACGGGGCGACCTCCAAGAGACCCAGTACTTC. Translated, it gives CASTQRGDLQETQYF.

In DNA, the CDR3 is TGCGCCAGTCGCGAGGGGGGTGAAGTCTATGGCTACACCTTC. This codes for CASREGGEVYGYTF. V usage is TRBV5-1 and J usage is TRBJ1-2; tentatively, D is TRBD1 (6 bases). The V gene's germline CDR1 is SGHRS and CDR2 YFSETQ. V was clipped by 8 bases and J by 4 bases, with 18 bases between them. CDR3 length: 14 amino acids.